These 32 T cell receptor beta chains were all obtained from the same sample, sequenced in a study of cytomegalovirus exposure and HLA in healthy donors. PCR used 60 Vbeta primers and 13 Jbeta primers. The assay was immunoSEQ multiplex PCR, and TCRdb's table has in-frame clones only and misses some. The data show over 150,000 clones, roughly 71% seen once. Specimen: PBMCs. These receptors originate from a male donor in good health and CMV-seropositive.

The chain has TRBV2 and TRBJ1-2; possible D gene TRBD1, 5 bases. Germline CDR1 and CDR2: SNHLY and FYNNEI. The V end was cut by 7 bases, the J end by 8 bases, with 17 bases between. The CDR3 covers 13 residues. For the CDR3, the DNA is TGTGCCAGCATGGTATCAGGGTATGAGGGCTACACCTTC. Translating gives CASMVSGYEGYTF.

The rearrangement uses TRBV19 and TRBJ1-6; D may be TRBD1 (6 bases). The V end was cut by 0 bases, the J end by 8 bases, with 8 bases between. Germline V gives CDR1 LNHDA, CDR2 SQIVND (reference sequence). The CDR3 totals 14 residues. The CDR3 sequence: CASSIDRGYSPLHF. The CDR3 nucleotides read TGTGCCAGTAGTATAGACAGGGGTTATTCACCCCTCCACTTT.

The rearrangement joins TRBV2 to TRBJ2-7; 8 bases map to TRBD1. Germline trimming cut 5 bases from V and 1 base from J; bases unmatched to any gene: 4. Per germline, CDR1 SNHLY and CDR2 FYNNEI. The CDR3 spans 14 residues. The CDR3 region has the DNA TGTGCCAGCAGTCCCGGGACAGGTTCCTACGAGCAGTACTTC. Its translation is CASSPGTGSYEQYF.

The V call is TRBV6-1, the J call TRBJ2-7, with D unclear. Trimming cost V 3 bases and J 4 bases, with 19 bases left between them. CDR1 and CDR2 (germline): MNHNS, SASEGT. The CDR3 contains 16 residues. The CDR3 region has the DNA TGTGCCAGCAGTGAGACCTTCAGGAACCAATCTTACGAGCAGTACTTC. Translation: CASSETFRNQSYEQYF.

The chain joins TRBV4-1 to TRBJ2-5, with D possibly matching TRBD2 (6 bases). Germline CDR1 is MGHRA and CDR2 is YSYEKL. V lost 0 bases and J 7 bases, leaving 12 bases between the germline ends. The CDR3 is 14 residues long. The CDR3 sequence is CASSQEAGGGTQYF. CDR3 DNA sequence: TGCGCCAGCAGCCAAGAAGCGGGTGGAGGGACCCAGTACTTC.

The rearrangement joins TRBV6-5 to TRBJ2-1; 10 nucleotides agree with TRBD1. Trimming removed 6 bases from V and 5 bases from J; junction bases left unmatched: 7. In germline, CDR1 is MNHEY, CDR2 SVGAGI. The CDR3 loop spans 15 amino acids. CDR3 in DNA: TGTGCCAGCAGCGTAGACAGGGGGCGGAACAATGAGCAGTTCTTC. It codes for CASSVDRGRNNEQFF.

The chain combines TRBV7-2 with TRBJ1-1; 8 bases are shared with TRBD1. The germline gives CDR1 SGHTA, CDR2 FQGNSA. J lost 1 base, V lost 3 bases, and 4 bases had no gene match. The CDR3 covers 15 residues. CDR3 residues: CASSFLGTGNTEAFF. As DNA, the CDR3 is TGTGCCAGCAGCTTTTTGGGGACAGGGAACACTGAAGCTTTCTTT.

The chain has TRBV19 and TRBJ1-1; D is uncertain. Germline V lookup: CDR1 LNHDA, CDR2 SQIVND (reference sequence). Trimming stripped 7 bases from V and 2 bases from J, with 14 bases between. The CDR3 has 14 amino acids. CDR3 loop: CASISNPGNTEAFF. The CDR3 region has the DNA TGTGCCAGTATCTCAAACCCGGGTAACACTGAAGCTTTCTTT.

The chain carries TRBV2 and TRBJ1-4; TRBD1 aligns across 9 bases. This CDR3 comprises 17 residues. Germline V gene lookup returns CDR1 SNHLY and CDR2 FYNNEI. V was pared by 3 bases and J by 2 bases, with 7 bases of the junction left unmatched. CDR3: CASSEGWTGDTNEKLFF. CDR3 sequence (DNA): TGTGCCAGCAGTGAGGGTTGGACAGGGGATACTAATGAAAAACTGTTTTTT.

The chain links TRBV7-2 to TRBJ1-2; possibly TRBD1 for D (6 bases). The CDR3 runs 14 residues. Germline lookup yields CDR1 SGHTA and CDR2 FQGNSA. V lost 4 bases to trimming and J lost 6 bases, with 15 bases between them. CDR3 protein: CASSSQQGLNGYTF. CDR3 sequence (DNA): TGTGCCAGCAGCTCCCAACAGGGATTAAATGGCTACACCTTC. The full variable domain, rest sourced from reference TRBV7-2 and TRBJ1-2, is GAGVSQSPSNKVTEKGKDVELRCDPISGHTALYWYRQSLGQGLEFLIYFQGNSAPDKSGLPSDRFSAERTGGSVSTLTIQRTQQEDSAVYLCASSSQQGLNGYTFGSGTRLTVV.

This chain uses TRBV6-6 with TRBJ1-5; the D gene is possibly TRBD1 (6 bases). Germline CDR1 and CDR2: MNHNY and SVGAGI (reference sequence). The V end lost 4 bases, the J end lost 4 bases, and 17 bases lay between the germline ends. The CDR3 has 16 residues. The CDR3 here is CASSSQGSGLNQPQHF. For the CDR3, the DNA is TGTGCCAGCAGTTCCCAGGGGTCAGGGTTGAATCAGCCCCAGCATTTT.

This clone was counted a single time. The rearrangement uses TRBV5-1 and TRBJ2-3, with TRBD2 matching 9 bases. The CDR3 has 14 amino acids. V lost 0 bases to trimming and J lost 4 bases; unmatched junction nucleotides: 0. CDR1 is SGHRS, CDR2 YFSETQ, per germline. CDR3 nucleotides: TGCGCCAGCAGCTTGGGCGGGGGGGCAGATACGCAGTATTTT. It codes for CASSLGGGADTQYF.

This clone has only a few counts. The chain joins TRBV7-9 to TRBJ2-5; 7 bases line up with TRBD2. Germline CDR1 is SEHNR and CDR2 is FQNEAQ (reference sequence). The CDR3 length is 15 residues. V was pared by 5 bases and J by 1 base, with 7 bases of the junction left unmatched. CDR3 sequence reads: CASSPSGAIQETQYF. CDR3 nucleotides: TGTGCCAGCAGCCCCAGCGGGGCAATCCAAGAGACCCAGTACTTC. Full variable domain (rest looked up from reference TRBV7-9 and TRBJ2-5): DTGVSQNPRHKITKRGQNVTFRCDPISEHNRLYWYRQTLGQGPEFLTYFQNEAQLEKSRLLSDRFSAERPKGSFSTLEIQRTEQGDSAMYLCASSPSGAIQETQYFGPGTRLLVL.

This chain links TRBV6-5 with TRBJ1-1, with 7 nucleotides matching TRBD1. This CDR3 spans 16 amino acids. Per germline, CDR1 MNHEY and CDR2 SVGAGI. V lost 2 bases and J lost 5; bases outside the gene matches: 11. CDR3 sequence: CASSYSLQGWHTEAFF. In nucleotides, the CDR3 is TGTGCCAGCAGTTACAGTTTACAGGGGTGGCATACTGAAGCTTTCTTT.

A note on this clone: In the same sample, other DNA sequences code for this CDR3. The chain is built from TRBV19 and TRBJ1-1; D remains unclear. The CDR3 sequence is 13 residues long. With 4 bases removed from V and 0 bases from J, the gap between germline ends came to 6 bases. CDR1 is LNHDA, CDR2 SQIVND, per germline (reference sequence). CDR3 sequence (DNA): TGTGCCAGTAGTACCACAGTGAACACTGAAGCTTTCTTT. The encoded protein is CASSTTVNTEAFF.

The chain combines TRBV4-2 with TRBJ2-1; 12 bases are a match to TRBD2. The CDR3 runs 15 residues. The germline gives CDR1 LGHNA, CDR2 YNFKEQ. With V trimmed by 4 bases and J by 8 bases, 6 bases remained unmatched. The CDR3 DNA reads TGTGCCAGCAGCCCCCGGTCTAGCGGGGGGGATGAGCAGTTCTTC. It is translated as CASSPRSSGGDEQFF.

The chain links TRBV10-3 to TRBJ1-5, with D possibly being TRBD1 (6 bases). CDR1 is ENHRY and CDR2 is SYGVKD in the germline V gene. The V end lost 7 bases, the J end lost 6 bases, and 13 bases lay between the germline ends. The CDR3 loop spans 13 amino acids. CDR3: CAIKGGISQPQHF. The CDR3 DNA follows: TGTGCCATCAAGGGGGGGATCAGTCAGCCCCAGCATTTT.

The CDR3 loop reads CASSGRTGAGELFF. CDR3 nucleotide sequence: TGTGCCAGCAGCGGTCGGACAGGGGCCGGGGAGCTGTTTTTT. V and J are TRBV9 and TRBJ2-2, with TRBD1 matching 9 bases. The CDR3 length is 14 residues. Unmatched junction bases numbered 3, after V lost 3 bases and J lost 6 bases. The germline V gene encodes CDR1 SGDLS and CDR2 YYNGEE. Full variable domain (rest looked up from reference TRBV9 and TRBJ2-2): DSGVTQTPKHLITATGQRVTLRCSPRSGDLSVYWYQQSLDQGLQFLIQYYNGEERAKGNILERFSAQQFPDLHSELNLSSLELGDSALYFCASSGRTGAGELFFGEGSRLTVL.

This chain links TRBV10-3 with TRBJ1-3; D uncertain. Looked up from germline, CDR1 is ENHRY and CDR2 is SYGVKD. V was clipped by 0 bases and J by 0 bases, with 6 bases between them. The length of the CDR3 is 15 residues. The CDR3 spells CAISESTDSGNTIYF. The CDR3, as DNA: TGTGCCATCAGTGAGTCAACAGACTCTGGAAACACCATATATTTT.

DNA for the CDR3: TGTGCCAGCAGGAAGGGGGAAAGGGGCTACACCTTC. It translates to CASRKGERGYTF. The chain is built from TRBV6-5 and TRBJ1-2; TRBD1 might be the D (6 bases). The CDR3 has 12 amino acids. Trimming took 6 bases from V and 8 from J, leaving 13 bases between them. From germline, CDR1 is MNHEY and CDR2 SVGAGI.

Remarks on this clone: The sample carries other DNA sequences with the same CDR3. V gene TRBV19 combines with J gene TRBJ1-5; tentatively, D is TRBD1 (5 bases). The germline V gene encodes CDR1 LNHDA and CDR2 SQIVND (reference sequence). This CDR3 spans 14 amino acids. Deletions cut 5 bases from V and 4 bases from J, with 12 bases between. This chain's CDR3 is CASSRQGGNQPQHF. The CDR3 bases are TGTGCCAGTAGTCGGCAGGGTGGGAATCAGCCCCAGCATTTT. The full variable domain, in which reference TRBV19 and TRBJ1-5 provide the parts outside the CDR3, is DGGITQSPKYLFRKEGQNVTLSCEQNLNHDAMYWYRQDPGQGLRLIYYSQIVNDFQKGDIAEGYSVSREKKESFPLTVTSAQKNPTAFYLCASSRQGGNQPQHFGDGTRLSIL.

The chain uses TRBV6-6 and TRBJ1-2; no clear D. Germline V gene data show CDR1 as MNHNY and CDR2 as SVGAGI (reference sequence). This CDR3 spans 13 amino acids. V was pared by 7 bases and J by 4 bases, with 13 bases between. The CDR3 sequence: CASTDETAYGYTF. In DNA form, the CDR3 reads TGTGCCAGCACTGACGAGACTGCCTATGGCTACACCTTC.

The chain has TRBV5-1 and TRBJ1-1; 10 nucleotides align to TRBD1. J was trimmed by 4 bases and V by 0 bases; bases with no gene match: 12. Germline loops: CDR1 SGHRS, CDR2 YFSETQ. This CDR3 region has 18 residues. The DNA of the CDR3 is TGCGCCAGCAGCTTGGGACCTAAGACAGGGGGCCTCCTCACTGAAGCTTTCTTT. Residues: CASSLGPKTGGLLTEAFF.

The chain is built from TRBV9 and TRBJ1-4; the D gene is possibly TRBD1 (5 bases). Trimming removed 0 bases at V and 5 bases at J, with 11 bases between. Germline V gives CDR1 SGDLS, CDR2 YYNGEE. CDR3 length: 15 amino acids. The CDR3 DNA follows: TGTGCCAGCAGCGTAGGTGGGGGGAGCAATGAAAAACTGTTTTTT. This gives the protein CASSVGGGSNEKLFF.

V is TRBV7-4 and J is TRBJ1-1; 9 bases are shared with TRBD1. This CDR3 is 17 amino acids long. Germline trimming cut 5 bases from V and 1 base from J; bases unmatched to any gene: 11. From germline, CDR1 is SGHVT and CDR2 SQSDAQ. The CDR3 nucleotides are TGTGCCAGCAGCCCCGGGACAGGGCGAAGGGGGAACACTGAAGCTTTCTTT. It codes for CASSPGTGRRGNTEAFF. Full variable domain (rest looked up from reference TRBV7-4 and TRBJ1-1): GAGVSQSPRYKVAKRGRDVALRCDSISGHVTLYWYRQTLGQGSEVLTYSQSDAQRDKSGRPSGRFSAERPERSVSTLKIQRTEQGDSAVYLCASSPGTGRRGNTEAFFGQGTRLTVV.

This clone was observed a few times. The CDR3 protein is CASSIANRLQETQYF. Written as DNA, the CDR3 is TGTGCCAGTAGTATAGCCAACAGGTTACAAGAGACCCAGTACTTC. This chain joins TRBV19 and TRBJ2-5; the D gene is possibly TRBD1 (5 bases). The V gene lost 1 base and the J gene lost 2 bases, with 11 bases spanning the gap. Germline V lookup: CDR1 LNHDA, CDR2 SQIVND (reference sequence). The CDR3 runs 15 residues.

The chain uses TRBV14 and TRBJ2-7; D unresolved. Trimming took off 0 bases at V and 4 bases at J, with 7 bases between the two ends. This CDR3 contains 13 residues. In germline, CDR1 is SGHDN, CDR2 FVKESK. DNA for the CDR3: TGTGCCAGCAGCCAAGACAGGAATTACGAGCAGTACTTC. Translating it yields CASSQDRNYEQYF.

The gene calls are TRBV30 and TRBJ1-6; 9 nucleotides agree with TRBD1. Germline values: CDR1 GTSNPN, CDR2 SVGIG (reference sequence). The CDR3 consists of 12 residues. J gave up 15 bases and V 4 bases, and 7 bases lay outside the gene matches. DNA for the CDR3: TGTGCCTGGAACCGGTGGGACAGGGTCCTCCACTTT. It encodes CAWNRWDRVLHF.

In its sample, this clone was seen a few times. V is TRBV6-1 and J is TRBJ1-3, with a possible D match to TRBD1 (5 bases). Germline assignment: CDR1 MNHNS and CDR2 SASEGT. The CDR3 is 14 residues long. V gave up 6 bases and J gave up 4 bases, with 13 bases separating them. The CDR3 loop reads CASRDISLGNTIYF. DNA for the CDR3: TGTGCCAGCAGGGACATTTCTTTAGGAAACACCATATATTTT.

The genes are TRBV19 and TRBJ1-5; tentative D call: TRBD1 (6 bases). The CDR3 spans 11 residues. Trimming shortened V by 8 bases and J by 11 bases, and 13 bases separated the two germline ends. In germline, CDR1 is LNHDA, CDR2 SQIVND (reference sequence). The CDR3 reads CASHTPGAQHF. CDR3 in DNA: TGTGCCAGTCATACCCCAGGGGCCCAGCATTTT.

This chain links TRBV10-3 with TRBJ1-1; maybe TRBD1 (6 bases). Germline V gives CDR1 ENHRY, CDR2 SYGVKD. V dropped 8 bases and J dropped 4 bases, with 14 bases sitting between them. This CDR3 is 13 amino acids long. For the CDR3, the DNA is TGTGCCATCGGGCCGGGACACCTCACTGAAGCTTTCTTT. Its protein product is CAIGPGHLTEAFF.

The table lists this clone with a few counts. This chain uses TRBV27 with TRBJ1-1, with D unresolved. CDR1 is MNHEY, CDR2 SMNVEV, per germline (reference sequence). V gave up 1 base and J gave up 2 bases, with 11 bases separating them. The CDR3 covers 15 residues. In DNA, the CDR3 is TGTGCCAGCAGTTTATTTCCTCACAGAAACACTGAAGCTTTCTTT. This encodes CASSLFPHRNTEAFF.